This TCR beta chain appears in the sequencing data of a study of long-term antiretroviral therapy in people with HIV. On this clone: Its antigen is not identified.

Version v3.0 of the immunoSEQ assay ran at survey level. Sequencing used immunoSEQ multiplex PCR; TCRdb keeps in-frame clones, though not all of them. The sample records approximately 26,000 clones, around 84% being singletons. Study conclusions and caveats: Blood obtained between about 2003 and 2018 may reflect older ART regimens. Clones expanded before ART dominated the repertoire at all time points.

V was pared by 1 base and J by 5 bases, with 10 bases of the junction left unmatched. Looked up from germline, CDR1 is LGHNA and CDR2 is YSLEER. This CDR3 spans 17 amino acids. DNA was extracted from around 1-9.1 million thawed cryopreserved PBMC. The sequence came from a young man with HIV. The chain joins TRBV4-3 to TRBJ2-1, with 8 bases aligning to TRBD2. This specimen was unsorted PBMCs, taken 0.4 years after starting antiretroviral therapy. In DNA form, the CDR3 reads TGCGCCAGCAGCCAAGCTCGTTCGCTAGCGGGTAACAATGAGCAGTTCTTC. Amino acid sequence: CASSQARSLAGNNEQFF.